This T cell receptor (beta chain) was recovered during a study of CD8+CD57+ T cells in acquired aplastic anemia. About the research overall: DNA recovered from sorted CD4+ and CD8+ cells had a mean of 3.2 ug.

Patients chosen for sequencing had shown CD8+CD57+ cell expansion by flow cytometry. The diagnosis in all patients was severe acquired aplastic anemia. TCR beta VDJ and CDR3 were profiled, and genomic DNA was the template. From the reads, TCRdb called clonotypes with MiXCR, one entry per CDR3 protein. This table has 150,000 to 200,000 distinct CDR3 sequences, 45% to 55% appearing once. The CDR3 extends over 14 amino acids. Germline lookup yields CDR1 SGDLS and CDR2 YYNGEE. J gave up 7 bases and V 1 base, and 5 bases lay outside the gene matches. The sequence derives from a human donor with aplastic anemia. Sequencing was performed on sorted CD4+, CD8+, or CD8+CD57+ T cells (not recorded which) from PBMCs. The rearrangement uses TRBV9 and TRBJ1-2, with TRBD1 matching 9 bases. CDR3 loop: CASSVMDRGGGYTF. DNA for the CDR3: TGTGCCAGCAGCGTAATGGACAGGGGAGGTGGCTACACCTTC. Full variable domain (outside the CDR3, taken from reference TRBV9 and TRBJ1-2): DSGVTQTPKHLITATGQRVTLRCSPRSGDLSVYWYQQSLDQGLQFLIQYYNGEERAKGNILERFSAQQFPDLHSELNLSSLELGDSALYFCASSVMDRGGGYTFGSGTRLTVV.